The entry that follows covers one T cell receptor (beta chain) sequence. Its antigen is unknown. The CDR3 sequence is 15 residues long. The germline V gene has CDR1 SGHTA and CDR2 FQGNSA. V gave up 0 bases and J gave up 8 bases; unmatched junction bases: 7. Vbeta (60) and Jbeta (13) primers were used in the PCR. The method was immunoSEQ multiplex PCR; TCRdb's version includes in-frame clones alone and lacks a portion of them. This table holds 80,000 to 95,000 clones, approximately 63% found once. This specimen belongs to a study of cytomegalovirus exposure and HLA in healthy donors. Study-wide results and limits: Information on immune exposure was restricted to one variable (CMV serostatus). Confirmation was obtained in vitro that three CMV-associated chains are specific for CMV antigens.

The sequence was collected from a woman aged 25 to 39 in good health and CMV-seronegative. The gene calls are TRBV7-2 and TRBJ2-1, with 7 positions matching TRBD2. What was sequenced was PBMCs. CDR3 coding DNA: TGTGCCAGCAGCTTAGCGGGGAGGGCCGGAGATGAGCAGTTCTTC. Its protein product is CASSLAGRAGDEQFF.